This T cell receptor (beta chain) came from a study of CD8 T cells in Susac syndrome. Reverse transcription of roughly 0.45 to 1 ug RNA used random hexamers. Across 54 Vbeta and 13 Jbeta, immunoSEQ multiplex PCR amplified TCR beta CDR3. TCRdb reprocessed the immunoSEQ multiplex PCR reads via MiXCR and lists one record per CDR3 protein. The table has about 110,000 distinct CDR3 sequences, about 96% seen once. CDR3 size: 16 residues. CDR1 and CDR2 (germline): SGHNT, YYREEE (reference sequence). J lost 8 bases, V lost 5 bases, and 14 bases had no gene match. TCR beta sequencing covered blood CD8+ and CD4+ T cells. The control participants were healthy donors, and these controls were matched with respect to both age and sex. Negative isolation yielded the CD8+ and CD4+ T cells, while FACS enriched the TEMRA cells.

The chain couples TRBV5-4 to TRBJ1-2; TRBD1 matches 11 bases. Sequencing was performed on CD4+ T cells from PBMCs. The clonotype originates from a human donor in good health. CDR3 sequence (DNA): TGTGCCAGCAGGTCCGGGACAGGGGGTCCCGAGGAGGGCTACACCTTC. Translated: CASRSGTGGPEEGYTF.